This is a list of T cell receptor beta chains from one sample in a study of human thymus T cells. Repertoires were generated with immunoSEQ multiplex PCR, while TCRdb's copy carries only in-frame clones and drops some. The data show under 95,000 clones, with approximately 95% seen just once and approximately 0.031% held by the top ten. Sequenced: thymus tissue. The source of these receptors is a girl younger than two with a congenital heart defect but otherwise immunologically healthy. Each CDR3 is given with its conserved first and last residue. The order of the fields is clone size, V gene, J gene, CDR3 protein. Expanded clones get a size class; other rows say once, few or many, or leave the size out.

abundance: -
v_gene: TRBV28
j_gene: TRBJ2-3
CDR3aa: CASGLGGRTDTQYF

abundance: -
v_gene: TRBV14
j_gene: TRBJ2-7
CDR3aa: CASSPGRGSSSYEQYF

abundance: -
v_gene: TRBV21-1
j_gene: TRBJ1-5
CDR3aa: CASSKGQGANQPQHF

abundance: -
v_gene: TRBV4-2
j_gene: TRBJ2-1
CDR3aa: CASSQEGLAIHEQFF

abundance: -
v_gene: TRBV10-2
j_gene: TRBJ2-7
CDR3aa: CASSESRSEGSYYEQYF

abundance: -
v_gene: TRBV28
j_gene: TRBJ1-3
CDR3aa: CASLTQGRDTHSGNTIYF

abundance: -
v_gene: TRBV4-2
j_gene: TRBJ2-1
CDR3aa: CASSQPRAAGENEQFF

abundance: once
v_gene: TRBV6-5
j_gene: TRBJ1-1
CDR3aa: CASSRDNPQDTEAFF

abundance: -
v_gene: TRBV7-6
j_gene: TRBJ2-5
CDR3aa: CASSLAGRLAGVGEETQYF

abundance: -
v_gene: TRBV5-8
j_gene: TRBJ2-6
CDR3aa: CASSFIGGPGANVLTF

abundance: -
v_gene: TRBV7-9
j_gene: TRBJ2-1
CDR3aa: CASSFRSPLQGTKLNEQFF

abundance: -
v_gene: TRBV18
j_gene: TRBJ2-7
CDR3aa: CASSPGQGTYEQYF

abundance: -
v_gene: TRBV5-4
j_gene: TRBJ1-6
CDR3aa: CASSLEGKDNSPLHF

abundance: -
v_gene: TRBV4-3
j_gene: TRBJ2-7
CDR3aa: CASSQDGPAASGFEQYF

abundance: -
v_gene: TRBV5-6
j_gene: TRBJ2-2
CDR3aa: CASTARRGLGTGELFF

abundance: -
v_gene: TRBV30
j_gene: TRBJ1-2
CDR3aa: CAWSVRGQGRYGYTF

abundance: -
v_gene: TRBV25-1
j_gene: TRBJ2-7
CDR3aa: CASSEGKGIYEQYF

abundance: -
v_gene: TRBV29-1
j_gene: TRBJ1-2
CDR3aa: CSAGGYTF

abundance: -
v_gene: TRBV11-2
j_gene: TRBJ2-7
CDR3aa: CASSLRDRGDRGEQYF

abundance: once
v_gene: TRBV10-3
j_gene: TRBJ2-5
CDR3aa: CAISESIYLAGAAGETQYF

abundance: -
v_gene: TRBV18
j_gene: TRBJ2-7
CDR3aa: CASSTFGLYYEQYF

abundance: -
v_gene: TRBV29-1
j_gene: TRBJ2-7
CDR3aa: CSVEGCGDRGVYEQYF

abundance: -
v_gene: TRBV27
j_gene: TRBJ1-5
CDR3aa: CAAGGVNSNQPQHF

abundance: once
v_gene: TRBV11-2
j_gene: TRBJ2-3
CDR3aa: CASSNSGLPDTQYF

abundance: -
v_gene: TRBV27
j_gene: TRBJ2-2
CDR3aa: CASVPTSDTGELFF

abundance: -
v_gene: TRBV30
j_gene: TRBJ2-1
CDR3aa: CAWSISEVKGRGPYNEQFF

abundance: -
v_gene: TRBV2
j_gene: TRBJ2-1
CDR3aa: CASREGRTSGTHEQFF

abundance: -
v_gene: TRBV19
j_gene: TRBJ2-7
CDR3aa: CASSHSDRASLPYEQYF

abundance: -
v_gene: TRBV25-1
j_gene: TRBJ2-3
CDR3aa: CASTKRGRTDTQYF

abundance: -
v_gene: TRBV4-3
j_gene: TRBJ2-7
CDR3aa: CASSQDPWTSGTSYEQYF

abundance: -
v_gene: TRBV11-3
j_gene: TRBJ2-2
CDR3aa: CASSLHRAARELFF

abundance: once
v_gene: TRBV27
j_gene: TRBJ2-1
CDR3aa: CASSLRGPYNEQFF

abundance: once
v_gene: TRBV27
j_gene: TRBJ2-7
CDR3aa: CASSLKGQALSYEQYF

abundance: -
v_gene: TRBV4-2
j_gene: TRBJ1-1
CDR3aa: CASTAGWGNTEAFF

abundance: -
v_gene: TRBV6-4
j_gene: TRBJ1-2
CDR3aa: CASSEQQGRGGYTF

abundance: -
v_gene: TRBV10-3
j_gene: TRBJ2-1
CDR3aa: CAISAYQGVRGNNEQFF

abundance: -
v_gene: TRBV2
j_gene: TRBJ2-7
CDR3aa: CASKRSPYEQYF